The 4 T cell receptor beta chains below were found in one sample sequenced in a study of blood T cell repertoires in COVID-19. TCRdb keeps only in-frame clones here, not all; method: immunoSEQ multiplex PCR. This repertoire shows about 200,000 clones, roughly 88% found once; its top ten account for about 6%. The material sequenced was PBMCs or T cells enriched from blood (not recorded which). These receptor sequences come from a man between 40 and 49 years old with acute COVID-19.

CDR3 amino acids: CASSFSPGSYNEQFF. CDR3 DNA sequence: TGCGCCAGCAGCTTTTCCCCGGGTTCCTACAATGAGCAGTTCTTC. V usage is TRBV5-1 and J usage is TRBJ2-1; no firm D call. The CDR3 is 15 residues long. CDR1 is SGHRS, CDR2 YFSETQ, per germline. V lost 2 bases and J lost 1, with 10 bases in between.

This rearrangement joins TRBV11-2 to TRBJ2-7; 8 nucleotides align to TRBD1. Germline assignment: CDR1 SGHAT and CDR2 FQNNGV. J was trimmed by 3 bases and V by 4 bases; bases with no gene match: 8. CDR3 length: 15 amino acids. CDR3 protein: CASSSRQGPYYEQYF. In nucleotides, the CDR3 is TGTGCCAGCAGCTCAAGACAGGGGCCATACTACGAGCAGTACTTC.

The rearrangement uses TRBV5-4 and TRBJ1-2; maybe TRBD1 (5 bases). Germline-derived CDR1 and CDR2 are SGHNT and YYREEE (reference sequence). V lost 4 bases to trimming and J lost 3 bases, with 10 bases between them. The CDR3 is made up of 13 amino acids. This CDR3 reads CASSPRGDYGYTF. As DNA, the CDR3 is TGTGCCAGCAGCCCTCGGGGGGACTATGGCTACACCTTC.

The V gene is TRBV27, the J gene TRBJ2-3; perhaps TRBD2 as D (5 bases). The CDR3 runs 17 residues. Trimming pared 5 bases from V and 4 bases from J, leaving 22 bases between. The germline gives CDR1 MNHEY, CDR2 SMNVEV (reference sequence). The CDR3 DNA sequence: TGTGCCAGCAGTGAACTGACCAGCGGTTTGGGTCCAGATACGCAGTATTTT. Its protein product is CASSELTSGLGPDTQYF.